This T cell receptor (beta chain) was observed in a study of T cells in localized non-small cell lung cancer. The germline V and J ends were trimmed by 4 bases and 5 bases, with 15 bases remaining between them. Germline V gene sequence: CDR1 SEHNR, CDR2 FQNEAQ (reference sequence). The CDR3 spans 15 residues. Here immunoSEQ multiplex PCR was the method, and the copy in TCRdb shows in-frame clones only, minus some. The sample has approximately 29,000 clones, roughly three quarters seen once. Findings and caveats of the study: Heterogeneity stays possible, as sequencing covered only one tumor region. Tumor trailed uninvolved adjacent lung in T cell clonality, which peaked there.

Points on this clone: Its antigen is unknown.

The sequence was obtained from a male donor at least 60 years old with stage II squamous cell lung carcinoma. The genes are TRBV7-9 and TRBJ2-1, with D unresolved. The sequencing here drew on peripheral blood, taken before any cancer treatment. The CDR3 DNA reads as TGTGCCAGCAGCTCGCGGAACGCACTACACAATGAGCAGTTCTTC. The encoded protein is CASSSRNALHNEQFF.